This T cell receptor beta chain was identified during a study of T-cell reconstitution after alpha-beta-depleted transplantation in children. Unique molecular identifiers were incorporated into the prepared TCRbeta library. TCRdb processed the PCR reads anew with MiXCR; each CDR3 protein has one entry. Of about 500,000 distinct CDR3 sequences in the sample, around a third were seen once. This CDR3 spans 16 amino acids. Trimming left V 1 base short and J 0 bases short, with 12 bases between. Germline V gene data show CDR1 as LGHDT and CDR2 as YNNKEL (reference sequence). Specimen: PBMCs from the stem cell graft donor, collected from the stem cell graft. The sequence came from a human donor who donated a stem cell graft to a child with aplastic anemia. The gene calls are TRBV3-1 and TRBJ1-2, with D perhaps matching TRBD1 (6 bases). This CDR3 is CASSQAGQTSNYGYTF. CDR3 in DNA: TGTGCCAGCAGCCAAGCCGGACAGACGTCTAACTATGGCTACACCTTC.